The 29 T cell receptor beta chains reported below all come from one sample, sequenced in a study of blood T cell repertoires in COVID-19 (dated by TCRdb to about 2020). Library generation was performed with the immunoSEQ multiplex PCR assay. This is the immuneACCESS table as TCRdb keeps it, with only in-frame sequences that have V and J called. A part of the clones is gone; compared with another copy, unresolved V genes explain less than half, and the rest is unexplained. The sample table holds 110,000 to 150,000 clones, of which 85% to 90% were seen once. The ten largest make up 3% to 3.5% of the sample. Sequencing used peripheral blood. These TCRs come from a woman aged 55-69 years with active COVID-19.

CDR3 residues: CASKWTGGSAGGYTF. The CDR3 DNA is TGTGCCAGTAAATGGACAGGGGGCTCTGCGGGAGGCTACACCTTC. J is TRBJ1-2 and V is TRBV19; TRBD1 matches at 11 bases. With V trimmed by 7 bases and J by 8 bases, 12 bases remained unmatched. This CDR3 is 15 amino acids long. In germline, CDR1 is LNHDA, CDR2 SQIVND (reference sequence).

This chain links TRBV9 with TRBJ1-3; 8 bases align to TRBD1. V lost 3 bases, J lost 2 bases, and 7 bases stayed unmatched. The CDR3 runs to 16 residues. Per the germline V gene, CDR1 is SGDLS and CDR2 is YYNGEE. CDR3 sequence: CASSGTQGGAGNTIYF. CDR3 DNA: TGTGCCAGCAGCGGCACACAGGGGGGCGCTGGAAACACCATATATTTT.

This clone is a singleton in its sample. The V gene is TRBV5-1, the J gene TRBJ2-7; weak D call: TRBD2 (6 bases). The V gene lost 1 base and the J gene lost 3 bases, with 8 bases spanning the gap. The CDR3 length is 13 residues. Germline CDR1 is SGHRS and CDR2 is YFSETQ. The DNA of the CDR3 is TGCGCCAGCAGCTTGCGACTAGGCTACGAGCAGTACTTC. It encodes CASSLRLGYEQYF.

A note on this clone: The junction departs from the called germline gene at one end, perhaps through a read error. The chain is built from TRBV7-7 and TRBJ2-1; D not resolved. The CDR3 totals 13 residues. Germline values: CDR1 SSHAT, CDR2 FNYEAQ (reference sequence). CDR3 coding DNA: TGTGCTAGCAGCTTAACTATCGCCAATGAGCAGTTCTTC. Translation gives CASSLTIANEQFF.

The genes are TRBV28 and TRBJ1-2; no clear D. The V gene lost 6 bases and the J gene lost 4 bases, with 12 bases spanning the gap. Per the germline V gene, CDR1 is MDHEN and CDR2 is SYDVKM. The CDR3 extends over 13 amino acids. DNA of the CDR3: TGTGCCAGCAGCCTGAGGGAATTCTATGGCTACACCTTC. Protein product: CASSLREFYGYTF.

The chain links TRBV5-4 to TRBJ1-2, with TRBD1 matching over 10 bases. V shed 0 bases and J 2 bases; nucleotides not matched to a gene: 10. The germline CDR1 and CDR2 sequences are SGHNT and YYREEE (reference sequence). This CDR3 region has 18 residues. The chain's CDR3 is CASSLDGDRGQPNYGYTF. The CDR3 DNA follows: TGTGCCAGCAGCTTGGATGGGGACAGGGGACAACCCAACTATGGCTACACCTTC.

This clone appeared many times. Other DNA sequences in this sample translate to the same CDR3. The chain links TRBV19 to TRBJ1-1; D possibly corresponds to TRBD1 (6 bases). This CDR3 region has 14 residues. V lost 5 bases, J lost 0 bases, and 10 bases lay in between. Germline V gene sequence: CDR1 LNHDA, CDR2 SQIVND (reference sequence). The CDR3 nucleotides are TGTGCCAGTAGTCCACAGGGCCTGAACACTGAAGCTTTCTTT. It yields the protein CASSPQGLNTEAFF. Looking up the rest from reference TRBV19 and TRBJ1-1 gives the full variable domain: DGGITQSPKYLFRKEGQNVTLSCEQNLNHDAMYWYRQDPGQGLRLIYYSQIVNDFQKGDIAEGYSVSREKKESFPLTVTSAQKNPTAFYLCASSPQGLNTEAFFGQGTRLTVV.

Relative to its sample, this clone is medium-sized. The chain is built from TRBV28 and TRBJ1-5, with a weak D call TRBD1 (6 bases). V lost 6 bases and J 2 bases, leaving 14 bases between the germline ends. This CDR3 is 15 amino acids long. The germline V gene encodes CDR1 MDHEN and CDR2 SYDVKM. CDR3 bases: TGTGCCAGCAGCCCCAACGCAGGGGGCAATCAGCCCCAGCATTTT. This sequence encodes CASSPNAGGNQPQHF.

The chain employs TRBV6-6 and TRBJ1-3; no firm D call. Between the trimmed V and J ends, which lost 7 bases and 2 bases, there was a span of 18 bases. Per germline, CDR1 MNHNY and CDR2 SVGAGI (reference sequence). The CDR3 consists of 16 residues. The CDR3 DNA is TGTGCCAGCACTCAACAACGGGGAGGACCTGGAAACACCATATATTTT. This gives the protein CASTQQRGGPGNTIYF.

The chain links TRBV6-2 or TRBV6-3 to TRBJ2-1; maybe TRBD2 (6 bases). The CDR3 contains 13 residues. Trimming cost V 4 bases and J 5 bases, with 9 bases left between them. Germline lookup yields CDR1 MNHEY and CDR2 SVGEGT. In DNA, the CDR3 is TGTGCCAGCAGTTGGGACTGGGACAATGAGCAGTTCTTC. It is translated as CASSWDWDNEQFF.

This clone was seen a handful of times. V and J are TRBV10-3 and TRBJ2-6, with TRBD1 as a possible D gene (5 bases). The CDR3 extends over 14 amino acids. The germline V and J ends were trimmed by 0 bases and 8 bases, with 8 bases remaining between them. CDR1 and CDR2 from the germline V gene are ENHRY and SYGVKD. In DNA, the CDR3 is TGTGCCATCAGTGAGTCCGCAGGGTCCAACGTCCTGACTTTC. Residues: CAISESAGSNVLTF.

CDR3 residues: CASSLGTTATNEKLFF. In DNA, the CDR3 is TGTGCCAGCAGCTTGGGGACTACGGCAACTAATGAAAAACTGTTTTTT. V gene TRBV7-9 combines with J gene TRBJ1-4; tentatively, D is TRBD1 (5 bases). Germline V lookup: CDR1 SEHNR, CDR2 FQNEAQ (reference sequence). Trimming shortened V by 3 bases and J by 0 bases, and 11 bases separated the two germline ends. The CDR3 length is 16 residues. Looking up the rest from reference TRBV7-9 and TRBJ1-4 gives the full variable domain: DTGVSQNPRHKITKRGQNVTFRCDPISEHNRLYWYRQTLGQGPEFLTYFQNEAQLEKSRLLSDRFSAERPKGSFSTLEIQRTEQGDSAMYLCASSLGTTATNEKLFFGSGTQLSVL.

The chain is built from TRBV28 and TRBJ1-2; 7 positions agree with TRBD1. V shed 7 bases and J 6 bases; nucleotides not matched to a gene: 14. Germline V gene data show CDR1 as MDHEN and CDR2 as SYDVKM. CDR3 length equals 15 residues. This CDR3 is CASIGALTGNHGYTF. CDR3 coding DNA: TGTGCCAGCATCGGGGCCCTGACAGGGAACCATGGCTACACCTTC.

There are a few counts of this clone. The sample has other DNA sequences that encode this CDR3 too. The chain joins TRBV20-1 to TRBJ2-5; D might be TRBD1 (6 bases). CDR1 DFQATT and CDR2 SNEGSKA come from the germline V gene (reference sequence). V dropped 3 bases and J dropped 2 bases, with 10 bases sitting between them. The CDR3 is made up of 13 amino acids. CDR3 in amino acids: CSASRTGQETQYF. CDR3 coding DNA: TGCAGTGCTAGTAGAACAGGGCAAGAGACCCAGTACTTC.

The chain joins TRBV4-3 to TRBJ2-1; 11 bases agree with TRBD2. The germline V gene has CDR1 LGHNA and CDR2 YSLEER. J lost 0 bases, V lost 1 base, and 5 bases had no gene match. The CDR3 runs 18 residues. The CDR3 DNA reads as TGCGCCAGCAGCCAAGGTAGCGGGAGGGCCTACTCCTACAATGAGCAGTTCTTC. Translating it yields CASSQGSGRAYSYNEQFF.

The chain has TRBV18 and TRBJ1-4; tentatively, D is TRBD1 (5 bases). This CDR3 contains 15 residues. Per germline, CDR1 KGHSH and CDR2 LQKENI. The V end lost 5 bases, the J end lost 3 bases, and 13 bases lay between the germline ends. The CDR3 DNA reads TGTGCCAGCTCAGCTACACAGACAGCTAATGAAAAACTGTTTTTT. Its protein is CASSATQTANEKLFF.

The V call is TRBV4-1, the J call TRBJ2-7; TRBD2 matches 11 bases. The CDR3 runs to 15 residues. V was pared by 4 bases and J by 1 base, with 3 bases of the junction left unmatched. Germline V lookup: CDR1 MGHRA, CDR2 YSYEKL. The CDR3 here is CASSPLAGGSYEQYF. CDR3 in DNA: TGCGCCAGCAGCCCCTTAGCGGGAGGGTCCTACGAGCAGTACTTC.

The chain is built from TRBV28 and TRBJ2-3, with a tentative D call TRBD1 (5 bases). This CDR3 has 17 residues. V was clipped by 4 bases and J by 4 bases, with 21 bases between them. CDR1 is MDHEN and CDR2 is SYDVKM in the germline V gene. The CDR3 protein is CASSYRWAPGRADTQYF. CDR3 sequence (DNA): TGTGCCAGCAGTTACAGGTGGGCCCCAGGAAGGGCAGATACGCAGTATTTT.

CDR3 protein: CASSSGQGNEKLFF. DNA for the CDR3: TGTGCCAGCAGCTCGGGACAGGGGAACGAAAAACTGTTTTTT. The chain combines TRBV7-9 with TRBJ1-4; 10 bases map to TRBD1. V shed 4 bases, J shed 8 bases, and the junction held 4 bases outside the gene matches. Germline-derived CDR1 and CDR2 are SEHNR and FQNEAQ (reference sequence). The CDR3 covers 14 residues. The full variable domain, in which reference TRBV7-9 and TRBJ1-4 provide the parts outside the CDR3, is DTGVSQNPRHKITKRGQNVTFRCDPISEHNRLYWYRQTLGQGPEFLTYFQNEAQLEKSRLLSDRFSAERPKGSFSTLEIQRTEQGDSAMYLCASSSGQGNEKLFFGSGTQLSVL.

This chain uses TRBV14 with TRBJ1-6; weak D call: TRBD1 (6 bases). CDR1 and CDR2 (germline): SGHDN, FVKESK. V was shortened by 3 bases and J by 10 bases, with 13 bases between the two germline ends. This CDR3 spans 14 amino acids. The CDR3 spells CASSHSTGLSPLHF. In nucleotides, the CDR3 is TGTGCCAGCAGCCACTCGACAGGTTTATCACCCCTCCACTTT.

This clone occurred once. The chain joins TRBV5-8 to TRBJ1-2, with D tentatively TRBD1 (5 bases). V lost 0 bases and J lost 4, with 13 bases in between. The CDR3 loop spans 15 amino acids. Germline V lookup: CDR1 SGHTS, CDR2 YDEGEE. CDR3 DNA sequence: TGTGCCAGCAGCTTGGAAGGGGCGCATTTCTATGGCTACACCTTC. Amino acids: CASSLEGAHFYGYTF.

The chain combines TRBV20-1 with TRBJ2-1; TRBD2 might be the D (6 bases). Germline V CDR1 and CDR2: DFQATT, SNEGSKA (reference sequence). V was clipped by 6 bases and J by 9 bases, with 12 bases between them. CDR3 length equals 11 residues. CDR3: CSARRAPEQFF. The DNA of the CDR3 is TGCAGTGCGCGGAGGGCCCCTGAGCAGTTCTTC.

CDR3 in amino acids: CASSISTDTQYF. The CDR3 region has the DNA TGTGCCAGCAGCATAAGCACAGATACGCAGTATTTT. This sequence joins TRBV7-3 and TRBJ2-3; D call uncertain. V dropped 5 bases and J dropped 0 bases, with 3 bases sitting between them. The CDR3 is 12 amino acids. Per germline, CDR1 SGHTA and CDR2 FQGTGA.

The rearrangement joins TRBV29-1 to TRBJ2-2; 7 nucleotides match TRBD1. The CDR3 spans 14 residues. Germline V gene lookup returns CDR1 SQVTM and CDR2 ANQGSEA. V lost 5 bases to trimming and J lost 0 bases; unmatched junction nucleotides: 3. The CDR3 loop reads CSVQQGANTGELFF. The CDR3, as DNA: TGCAGCGTTCAGCAGGGGGCGAACACCGGGGAGCTGTTTTTT.

V gene TRBV14 combines with J gene TRBJ1-4; D call uncertain. CDR1 is SGHDN, CDR2 FVKESK, per germline. Trimming shortened V by 0 bases and J by 8 bases, and 19 bases separated the two germline ends. This CDR3 spans 17 amino acids. CDR3 DNA sequence: TGTGCCAGCAGCCAAGAGTGGTCGGGGAGACCTGGGGAAAAACTGTTTTTT. This translates into CASSQEWSGRPGEKLFF.

The chain links TRBV20-1 to TRBJ2-3; 8 nucleotides line up with TRBD2. The CDR3 totals 15 residues. V was clipped by 3 bases and J by 4 bases; unmatched bases: 9. CDR1 and CDR2 (germline): DFQATT, SNEGSKA (reference sequence). The CDR3 DNA is TGCAGTGCTAGTCCGGGTAGCGGGACGGCAGATACGCAGTATTTT. This codes for CSASPGSGTADTQYF.

This clone has a handful of counts. The chain has TRBV6-6 and TRBJ2-7; D gene unclear. Germline-derived CDR1 and CDR2 are MNHNY and SVGAGI (reference sequence). Trimming left V 3 bases short and J 0 bases short, with 6 bases between. CDR3 length: 13 amino acids. The CDR3 spells CASSYYGSYEQYF. The CDR3 DNA sequence: TGTGCCAGCAGTTATTACGGCTCCTACGAGCAGTACTTC.

The J gene is TRBJ2-4, the V gene TRBV30; tentative D call: TRBD1 (5 bases). V lost 5 bases to trimming and J lost 0 bases, with 14 bases between them. The germline V gene has CDR1 GTSNPN and CDR2 SVGIG (reference sequence). The CDR3 sequence is 15 residues long. The CDR3 region is CAWGRQQLAKNIQYF. DNA for the CDR3: TGTGCCTGGGGTCGACAGCAGCTAGCCAAAAACATTCAGTACTTC. Looking up the rest from reference TRBV30 and TRBJ2-4 gives the full variable domain: SQTIHQWPATLVQPVGSPLSLECTVEGTSNPNLYWYRQAAGRGLQLLFYSVGIGQISSEVPQNLSASRPQDRQFILSSKKLLLSDSGFYLCAWGRQQLAKNIQYFGAGTRLSVL.

The CDR3 DNA follows: TGTGCCAGCAGTTTTGGGACAGGGGGATACGAGCAGTACTTC. The encoded protein is CASSFGTGGYEQYF. The V call is TRBV28, the J call TRBJ2-7; 11 nucleotides agree with TRBD1. The CDR3 extends over 14 amino acids. Trimming removed 3 bases from V and 4 bases from J; junction bases left unmatched: 2. The germline V gene encodes CDR1 MDHEN and CDR2 SYDVKM.